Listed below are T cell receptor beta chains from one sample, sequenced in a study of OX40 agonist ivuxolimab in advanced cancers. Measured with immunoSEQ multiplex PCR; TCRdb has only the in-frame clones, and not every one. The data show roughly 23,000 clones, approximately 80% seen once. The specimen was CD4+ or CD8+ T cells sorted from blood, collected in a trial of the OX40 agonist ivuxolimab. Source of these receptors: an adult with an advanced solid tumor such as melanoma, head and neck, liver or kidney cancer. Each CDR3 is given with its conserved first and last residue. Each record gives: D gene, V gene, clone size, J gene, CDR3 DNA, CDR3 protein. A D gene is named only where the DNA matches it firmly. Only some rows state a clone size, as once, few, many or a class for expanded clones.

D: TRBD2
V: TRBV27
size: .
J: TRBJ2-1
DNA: TGTGCCAGCAGTTTAGTTAGCGGGGGAGCCAATGAGCAGTTCTTC
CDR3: CASSLVSGGANEQFF

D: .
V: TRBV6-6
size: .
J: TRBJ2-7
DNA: TGTGCCAGCAGTACCCCGACGGGGCCCTCCTACGAGCAGTACTTC
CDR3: CASSTPTGPSYEQYF

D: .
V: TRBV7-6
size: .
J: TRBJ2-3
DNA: TGTGCCAGCAGCCCGGACAGCACAGATACGCAGTATTTT
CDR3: CASSPDSTDTQYF

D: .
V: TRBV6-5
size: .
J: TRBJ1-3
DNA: TGTGCCAGTTCGGTATCCACGGGAAACACCATATATTTT
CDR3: CASSVSTGNTIYF

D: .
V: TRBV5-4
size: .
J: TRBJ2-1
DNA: TGTGCCAGCAGCCCCTCGGGCAATGAGCAGTTCTTC
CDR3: CASSPSGNEQFF

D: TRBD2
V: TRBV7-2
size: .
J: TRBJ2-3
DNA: TGTGCCAGCAGCCCCCATCTAGCGGGGGGCCCTACGCAGTATTTT
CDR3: CASSPHLAGGPTQYF

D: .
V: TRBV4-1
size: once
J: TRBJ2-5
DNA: TGCGCCAGCAGCCAAGATAGGAACGGGGGCCAGCAAGAGACCCAGTACTTC
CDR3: CASSQDRNGGQQETQYF

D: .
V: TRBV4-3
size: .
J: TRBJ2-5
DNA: TGCGCCAGCAGCCAAGATCAGCGAACGGGAGAGACCCAGTACTTC
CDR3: CASSQDQRTGETQYF

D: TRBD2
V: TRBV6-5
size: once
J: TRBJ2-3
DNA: TGTGCCAGCAGGAAAAGCGGGGGTCTCACAGATACGCAGTATTTT
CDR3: CASRKSGGLTDTQYF

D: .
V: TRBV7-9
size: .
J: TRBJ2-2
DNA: TGTGCCAGCAGCTCCGGGACAACGAACACCGGGGAGCTGTTTTTT
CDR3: CASSSGTTNTGELFF

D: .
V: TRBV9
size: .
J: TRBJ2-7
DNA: TGTGCCAGCAGCGCCGGCTGGACAGAGCCCTACGAGCAGTACTTC
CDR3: CASSAGWTEPYEQYF

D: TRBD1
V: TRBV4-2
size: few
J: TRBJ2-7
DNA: TGTGCCAGCAGCCAAGTCCGGGACAGCTCCTACGAGCAGTACTTC
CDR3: CASSQVRDSSYEQYF

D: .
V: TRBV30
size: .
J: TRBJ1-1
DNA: TGTGCCTGGACCACAAGGGACGGAATGGGCCCTGAAGCTTTCTTT
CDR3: CAWTTRDGMGPEAFF

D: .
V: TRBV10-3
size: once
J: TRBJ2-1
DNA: TGTGCCATCAGTGAGCGCCCCCAAAAGGAGCAGTTCTTC
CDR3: CAISERPQKEQFF

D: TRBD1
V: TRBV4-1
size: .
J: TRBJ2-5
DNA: TGCGCCAGCAGCCACGGACAGGCCTCCCAAGAGACCCAGTACTTC
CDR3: CASSHGQASQETQYF

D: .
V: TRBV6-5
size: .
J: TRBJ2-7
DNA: TGTGCCAGCAGTTTGGGACTCGGCGAGCAGTACTTC
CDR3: CASSLGLGEQYF

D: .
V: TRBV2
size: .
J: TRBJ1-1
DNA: TGTGCCTCCGTGGCCAACCTGAACACTGAAGCTTTCTTT
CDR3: CASVANLNTEAFF

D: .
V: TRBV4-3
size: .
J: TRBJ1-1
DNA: TGCGCCAGCAGCCAAGTTATGTCCCGGGACCGAGGCCCGAACACTGAAGCTTTCTTT
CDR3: CASSQVMSRDRGPNTEAFF

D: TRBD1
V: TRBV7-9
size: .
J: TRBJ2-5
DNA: TGTGCCAGCAGCCGGACAGGTGCCCCCCAAGAGACCCAGTACTTC
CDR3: CASSRTGAPQETQYF